This TCR beta chain was retrieved from a study of T cell repertoires in cytomegalovirus infection. About the study: Researchers turned to recently identified HLA-C-restricted CMV epitopes as well as well-studied HLA-B-restricted ones.

From the reads, TCRdb called clonotypes with MiXCR, one entry per CDR3 protein. This repertoire shows about 890,000 distinct CDR3 sequences, 31% found once; its top ten account for 13%. CDR1 SEHNR and CDR2 FQNEAQ come from the germline V gene (reference sequence). The CDR3 totals 16 residues. The V gene lost 2 bases and the J gene lost 6 bases, with 16 bases spanning the gap. Only a few counts were recorded for this clonotype. Its antigen is unidentified. The material was cultured CD8+ T cells from PBMCs, obtained from culture after CMV antigen stimulation. The TCR sequence derives from a human donor in good health (CMV status not recorded). Some clones in this sample may be carry-over from other donors' samples. The chain couples TRBV7-9 to TRBJ1-4; no reliable D call. CDR3 nucleotide sequence: TGTGCCAGCAGCTTACCCCCCAGTGGCGGGGATGAAAAACTGTTTTTT. Translation gives CASSLPPSGGDEKLFF. Variable domain in full (rest from reference TRBV7-9 and TRBJ1-4): DTGVSQNPRHKITKRGQNVTFRCDPISEHNRLYWYRQTLGQGPEFLTYFQNEAQLEKSRLLSDRFSAERPKGSFSTLEIQRTEQGDSAMYLCASSLPPSGGDEKLFFGSGTQLSVL.